Below are 23 T cell receptor beta chains sequenced from a single sample in a study of T-cell reconstitution after alpha-beta-depleted transplantation in children. During its preparation, the TCRbeta library received unique molecular identifiers. From the PCR reads, TCRdb called clonotypes with MiXCR, one entry per CDR3 protein. This table has about 500,000 distinct CDR3 sequences, 30% to 35% appearing once. The input for sequencing was PBMCs from the stem cell graft donor, taken from the stem cell graft. Source of these receptors: a human donor who donated a stem cell graft to a child with aplastic anemia.

This clonotype was detected only a few times. The rearrangement uses TRBV15 and TRBJ2-7, with TRBD1 as a possible D gene (6 bases). Germline V CDR1 and CDR2: LNHNV, YYDKDF (reference sequence). The V and J ends lost 8 bases and 6 bases respectively, with 14 bases between them. CDR3 length: 12 residues. CDR3 DNA: TGTGCCACCCGGGCAGGGGCGGGCGAGCAGTACTTC. This translates into CATRAGAGEQYF.

This chain's CDR3 is CSVWGGRAGPDTQYF. The CDR3 bases are TGCAGCGTTTGGGGCGGGAGGGCCGGTCCAGATACGCAGTATTTT. The chain has TRBV29-1 and TRBJ2-3; TRBD2 matches at 9 bases. Germline assignment: CDR1 SQVTM and CDR2 ANQGSEA. The J segment lost 4 bases and the V segment lost 5 bases, leaving 10 bases of the junction unmatched. The CDR3 is 15 residues long.

V gene TRBV5-1 combines with J gene TRBJ2-1; possibly TRBD1 for D (7 bases). CDR1 SGHRS and CDR2 YFSETQ come from the germline V gene. V was pared by 1 base and J by 3 bases, with 11 bases between. This CDR3 comprises 15 residues. CDR3 DNA: TGCGCCAGCAGCTTGACAGGGGACTTCTACAATGAGCAGTTCTTC. Its protein product is CASSLTGDFYNEQFF.

Concerning this clonotype itself: A much larger clone sits a single nucleotide away, making a read error possible. The chain employs TRBV5-1 and TRBJ2-6, with D perhaps matching TRBD1 or TRBD2 (5 bases each). CDR1 and CDR2 from the germline V gene are SGHRS and YFSETQ. The V and J ends lost 6 bases and 4 bases respectively, with 14 bases between them. The CDR3 has 15 residues. CDR3 in amino acids: CASIWGSPGANVLTF. Here the CDR3 DNA reads TGCGCCAGCATCTGGGGGTCCCCGGGGGCCAACGTCCTGACTTTC.

This clonotype came up a few times. J is TRBJ2-2 and V is TRBV11-2; 12 bases agree with TRBD2. The CDR3 sequence is 18 residues long. V shed 4 bases, J shed 5 bases, and the junction held 11 bases outside the gene matches. Germline assignment: CDR1 SGHAT and CDR2 FQNNGV. The CDR3 sequence is CASSSPSRLAGVTGELFF. The CDR3 nucleotides are TGTGCCAGCAGCTCCCCTTCGCGACTAGCGGGAGTGACCGGGGAGCTGTTTTTT.

The gene calls are TRBV12-5 and TRBJ2-2; 7 bases agree with TRBD1. Germline V gene sequence: CDR1 LGHNT, CDR2 FRNRAP. CDR3 size: 15 residues. The ends lost 6 bases at V and 2 bases at J; junction bases unmatched: 6. Here the CDR3 reads CASGLDRANTGELFF. In nucleotides, the CDR3 is TGTGCTAGTGGACTCGACAGGGCCAACACCGGGGAGCTGTTTTTT.

There are a few counts of this clonotype. V and J are TRBV27 and TRBJ1-6; D call uncertain. Trimming stripped 3 bases from V and 7 bases from J, with 4 bases between. The CDR3 consists of 12 residues. Looked up from germline, CDR1 is MNHEY and CDR2 is SMNVEV (reference sequence). CDR3 region: CASSFRNSPLHF. DNA of the CDR3: TGTGCCAGCAGTTTCCGGAATTCACCCCTCCACTTT.

This clonotype appeared a single time. The rearrangement joins TRBV28 to TRBJ2-7, with D perhaps matching TRBD1 (5 bases). Trimming left V 6 bases short and J 4 bases short, with 10 bases between. Germline V gene data show CDR1 as MDHEN and CDR2 as SYDVKM. This CDR3 spans 12 amino acids. CDR3 sequence: CASRPGKYEQYF. In DNA form, the CDR3 reads TGTGCCAGCAGACCAGGGAAATACGAGCAGTACTTC.

The gene calls are TRBV7-2 and TRBJ1-3, with a possible D match to TRBD1 (5 bases). V was clipped by 8 bases and J by 1 base, with 18 bases between them. CDR3 size: 16 residues. CDR1 and CDR2 (germline): SGHTA, FQGNSA. CDR3 protein: CASLEGRVGSGNTIYF. Written as DNA, the CDR3 is TGTGCCAGCCTAGAAGGCAGGGTGGGGTCTGGAAACACCATATATTTT.

V and J are TRBV12-3 or TRBV12-4 and TRBJ1-1; D call uncertain. Trimming shortened V by 3 bases and J by 4 bases, and 18 bases separated the two germline ends. CDR3 size: 16 residues. The CDR3 reads CASSFTVGRAGTEAFF. CDR3 coding DNA: TGTGCCAGCAGTTTCACAGTAGGACGCGCCGGCACTGAAGCTTTCTTT.

This clonotype has a handful of counts. V is TRBV29-1 and J is TRBJ2-1, with D possibly being TRBD2 (6 bases). Germline V gene data show CDR1 as SQVTM and CDR2 as ANQGSEA. V was cut by 5 bases and J by 9 bases, with 23 bases left in between. This CDR3 has 15 residues. CDR3 sequence: CSVPNPRLVLSEQFF. The CDR3 nucleotides are TGCAGCGTTCCCAACCCAAGACTAGTCTTAAGTGAGCAGTTCTTC.

Only a few counts were recorded for this clonotype. The chain has TRBV4-3 and TRBJ2-1; possibly TRBD1 for D (6 bases). In germline, CDR1 is LGHNA, CDR2 YSLEER. CDR3 length equals 17 residues. Trimming left V 0 bases short and J 5 bases short, with 17 bases between. The CDR3 DNA follows: TGCGCCAGCAGCCAAGATCCTAGACAGGCTGCCCACAATGAGCAGTTCTTC. Translated, it gives CASSQDPRQAAHNEQFF.

This clonotype was seen more than once but under ten times. This rearrangement joins TRBV7-9 to TRBJ2-3, with 8 positions matching TRBD1. The CDR3 has 16 residues. Germline assignment: CDR1 SEHNR and CDR2 FQNEAQ (reference sequence). With 0 bases clipped from V and 0 bases from J, the junction kept 2 bases outside the gene matches. CDR3 loop: CASSLARDRSTDTQYF. CDR3 nucleotides: TGTGCCAGCAGCTTAGCCCGGGACAGGAGCACAGATACGCAGTATTTT.

The J gene is TRBJ1-2, the V gene TRBV18, with unresolved D. Germline V gene lookup returns CDR1 KGHSH and CDR2 LQKENI. V was trimmed by 5 bases and J by 2 bases, leaving 9 bases between them. The length of the CDR3 is 13 residues. The CDR3 DNA reads TGTGCCAGCTCAGATTACCAGAACTATGGCTACACCTTC. This sequence encodes CASSDYQNYGYTF.

The chain combines TRBV5-6 with TRBJ1-1; D is undetermined. Germline V gene sequence: CDR1 SGHDT, CDR2 YYEEEE. The CDR3 covers 16 residues. The V and J ends lost 2 bases and 1 base respectively, with 15 bases between them. The CDR3 DNA is TGTGCCAGCAGCTTCGACGTCAACACCCGGAACACTGAAGCTTTCTTT. It is translated as CASSFDVNTRNTEAFF.

The chain carries TRBV5-1 and TRBJ2-2, with a tentative D call TRBD1 (6 bases). The CDR3 runs to 17 residues. The germline gives CDR1 SGHRS, CDR2 YFSETQ. V was cut by 0 bases and J by 0 bases, with 12 bases left in between. DNA of the CDR3: TGCGCCAGCAGCTTGGAGGGGGATTCCGCGAACACCGGGGAGCTGTTTTTT. It codes for CASSLEGDSANTGELFF.

Only a few counts were recorded for this clonotype. The rearrangement joins TRBV6-5 to TRBJ1-1; 9 positions match TRBD1. Trimming removed 4 bases from V and 2 bases from J; junction bases left unmatched: 11. The CDR3 is 17 residues long. Germline V gives CDR1 MNHEY, CDR2 SVGAGI. In DNA, the CDR3 is TGTGCCAGCAGTTCCTCCGGGACAGGGCTCCTCAACACTGAAGCTTTCTTT. This translates into CASSSSGTGLLNTEAFF.

This clonotype occurred a few times. The chain employs TRBV20-1 and TRBJ2-1; the D is unclear. Germline V gene data show CDR1 as DFQATT and CDR2 as SNEGSKA (reference sequence). This CDR3 has 12 amino acids. CDR3 sequence (DNA): TGCGGGGTCTTCAGCTCCTACAATGAGCAGTTCTTC. Its protein product is CGVFSSYNEQFF.

This clonotype occurred a few times. J is TRBJ2-1 and V is TRBV29-1, with 10 bases matching TRBD2. V was pared by 7 bases and J by 6 bases, with 9 bases of the junction left unmatched. Per the germline V gene, CDR1 is SQVTM and CDR2 is ANQGSEA. The CDR3 is made up of 14 amino acids. In nucleotides, the CDR3 is TGCAGCGGAACCCTAGCGGGAGAGGGCAATGAGCAGTTCTTC. This encodes CSGTLAGEGNEQFF.

This clonotype was seen only a few times. This sequence joins TRBV5-1 and TRBJ1-1; D not certain. CDR1 and CDR2 (germline): SGHRS, YFSETQ. V was clipped by 4 bases and J by 2 bases, with 15 bases between them. The CDR3 has 15 amino acids. The DNA for the CDR3 is TGCGCCAGCAGCCCCGCTACTACACCAAACACTGAAGCTTTCTTT. The encoded protein is CASSPATTPNTEAFF.

This clonotype was detected a few times. The gene calls are TRBV12-3 or TRBV12-4 and TRBJ1-3; D call uncertain. V lost 6 bases and J 0 bases, leaving 9 bases between the germline ends. This CDR3 contains 14 residues. This CDR3 reads CASSPLVSGNTIYF. In DNA form, the CDR3 reads TGTGCCAGCAGCCCGCTCGTCTCTGGAAACACCATATATTTT.

The genes are TRBV29-1 and TRBJ2-1; weak D call: TRBD1 (5 bases). The CDR3 runs to 13 residues. Germline values: CDR1 SQVTM, CDR2 ANQGSEA. V was pared by 5 bases and J by 4 bases, with 12 bases between. The CDR3 here is CSVPRQLYNEQFF. The CDR3 DNA follows: TGCAGCGTTCCTAGACAGCTTTACAATGAGCAGTTCTTC.

This chain links TRBV29-1 with TRBJ1-1; D is perhaps TRBD1 (5 bases). V was clipped by 7 bases and J by 1 base, with 22 bases between them. Germline CDR1 reads SQVTM; CDR2 reads ANQGSEA. The CDR3 spans 16 residues. The CDR3: CSAGGVQVWANTEAFF. CDR3 DNA sequence: TGCAGCGCCGGAGGGGTCCAAGTTTGGGCGAACACTGAAGCTTTCTTT.